This T cell receptor (beta chain) was found in a study of CD8+CD57+ T cells in acquired aplastic anemia. Study results and limitations: The number of CD8+ CDR3 sequences shared by patients and controls was about 30.

The CDR3 is 11 amino acids. With V trimmed by 2 bases and J by 5 bases, 0 bases remained unmatched. The germline gives CDR1 DFQATT, CDR2 SNEGSKA (reference sequence). Profiling that covered TCR beta VDJ and CDR3 relied on genomic DNA as its template. TCRdb processed the reads anew with MiXCR; each CDR3 protein has one entry. Of 150,000 to 200,000 distinct CDR3 sequences in the sample, around half were seen once. CD8+CD57+ cell expansion, shown by flow cytometry, had occurred in the patients selected for sequencing. Diagnosis of severe acquired aplastic anemia applied to all patients. This clonotype was recorded many times. The target antigen is unknown.

The gene calls are TRBV20-1 and TRBJ2-7, with 7 bases lining up with TRBD1. The receptor was isolated from a human donor with aplastic anemia. Sequences were obtained from sorted CD4+, CD8+, or CD8+CD57+ T cells (not recorded which) from PBMCs. CDR3 sequence: CSARQGDEQYF. CDR3 coding DNA: TGCAGTGCTAGACAGGGGGACGAGCAGTACTTC.